This T cell receptor (beta chain) was identified in a study of identical twins. Study outcomes and limitations: Abundant cord blood beta clonotypes carried fewer insertions; memory repertoires showed none.

To note about this clonotype: Its antigen remains unknown.

There are 14 residues in the CDR3. V lost 5 bases to trimming and J lost 1 base; unmatched junction nucleotides: 3. Germline V gene sequence: CDR1 SEHNR, CDR2 FQNEAQ (reference sequence). MiXCR, applied by TCRdb to the 5' RACE reads, yields one record per CDR3 protein. The table records approximately 410,000 distinct CDR3 sequences, under 20% of them present only once. The rearrangement uses TRBV7-9 and TRBJ1-2; 8 bases match TRBD1. Sample: naive T cells sorted from blood. This receptor was obtained from a man aged 45-65 years in good health. The CDR3 here is CASSQGAHNYGYTF. The CDR3 DNA is TGTGCCAGCAGCCAGGGGGCGCATAACTATGGCTACACCTTC.